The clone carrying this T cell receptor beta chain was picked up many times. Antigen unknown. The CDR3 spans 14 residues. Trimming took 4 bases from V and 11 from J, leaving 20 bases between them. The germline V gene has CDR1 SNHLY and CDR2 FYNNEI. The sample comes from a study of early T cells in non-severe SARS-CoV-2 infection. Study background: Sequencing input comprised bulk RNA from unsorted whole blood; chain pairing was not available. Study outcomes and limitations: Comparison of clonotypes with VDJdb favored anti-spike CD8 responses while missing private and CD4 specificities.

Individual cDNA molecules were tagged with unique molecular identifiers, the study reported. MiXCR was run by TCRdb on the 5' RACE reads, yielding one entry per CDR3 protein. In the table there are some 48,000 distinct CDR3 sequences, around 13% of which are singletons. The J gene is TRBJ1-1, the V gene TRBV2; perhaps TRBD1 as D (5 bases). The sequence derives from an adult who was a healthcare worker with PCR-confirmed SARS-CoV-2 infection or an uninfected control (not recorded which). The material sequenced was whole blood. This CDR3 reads CASSVYGTPIGAFF. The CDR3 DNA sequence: TGTGCCAGCAGTGTATACGGGACCCCGATAGGTGCTTTCTTT.